The rows below give T cell receptor beta chains drawn from one sample of a study of cytomegalovirus exposure and HLA in healthy donors. The data were produced by immunoSEQ multiplex PCR, yet TCRdb's version contains in-frame clones alone and is incomplete. The sample yields 200,000 to 250,000 clones, 75% to 85% seen once. Sequenced material: PBMCs. The receptors here all came from a woman between 55 and 75 years old in good health and CMV-seropositive. The CDR3 runs from the conserved cysteine through the conserved F or W. The order of the fields is V gene, clone size, J gene, D gene, CDR3 DNA, CDR3 protein. The D gene is left open where the match is weak. Clone size is not always given. Where it is, it says once, few, many or a class for expanded clones.

V gene: TRBV6-5
clone size: NA
J gene: TRBJ1-6
D gene: TRBD1
CDR3 DNA: TGTGCCAGCAGTTACTCGGGGACAGATCATAATTCACCCCTCCACTTT
CDR3 protein: CASSYSGTDHNSPLHF

V gene: TRBV18
clone size: NA
J gene: TRBJ1-1
D gene: TRBD1
CDR3 DNA: TGTGCCAGCTCACCAGGGGGACAGCCTTTGTCGGCTTTCTTT
CDR3 protein: CASSPGGQPLSAFF

V gene: TRBV5-1
clone size: NA
J gene: TRBJ1-2
D gene: TRBD1
CDR3 DNA: TGCGCCAGCAGCTTGGGGACAGGGGCAGACTATGGCTACACCTTC
CDR3 protein: CASSLGTGADYGYTF

V gene: TRBV30
clone size: NA
J gene: TRBJ1-1
D gene: NA
CDR3 DNA: TGTGCCTGGAGTCTTGGGCTTCAAGTAACTGAAGCTTTCTTT
CDR3 protein: CAWSLGLQVTEAFF

V gene: TRBV19
clone size: NA
J gene: TRBJ2-7
D gene: TRBD1
CDR3 DNA: TGTGCCAGTAGGGAGGAAACAGGGGTCTCCTACGAGCAGTACTTC
CDR3 protein: CASREETGVSYEQYF

V gene: TRBV18
clone size: once
J gene: TRBJ1-1
D gene: NA
CDR3 DNA: TGTGCCAGCTCACCAGGCCTAGGGGGTGGAAACACTGAAGCTTTCTTT
CDR3 protein: CASSPGLGGGNTEAFF

V gene: TRBV19
clone size: NA
J gene: TRBJ1-1
D gene: NA
CDR3 DNA: TGTGCCAGTAGTCACAGGGACACTGAAGCTTTCTTT
CDR3 protein: CASSHRDTEAFF

V gene: TRBV18
clone size: NA
J gene: TRBJ2-1
D gene: NA
CDR3 DNA: TGTGCCAGCTCACCCAGGGATTATGAGCAGTTCTTC
CDR3 protein: CASSPRDYEQFF

V gene: TRBV11-2
clone size: NA
J gene: TRBJ2-1
D gene: NA
CDR3 DNA: TGTGCCAGCAGCTTAGAGAGGCAGGGTTCCTACAATGAGCAGTTCTTC
CDR3 protein: CASSLERQGSYNEQFF

V gene: TRBV15
clone size: NA
J gene: TRBJ1-5
D gene: NA
CDR3 DNA: TGTGCCACCAGCAGAGAAGTCGGACAGTACAATCAGCCCCAGCATTTT
CDR3 protein: CATSREVGQYNQPQHF

V gene: TRBV10-3
clone size: NA
J gene: TRBJ2-7
D gene: TRBD2
CDR3 DNA: TGTGCCATCACCCCGACTAGCGGGAGGGGAGAGCAGTACTTC
CDR3 protein: CAITPTSGRGEQYF

V gene: TRBV5-4
clone size: few
J gene: TRBJ2-1
D gene: TRBD1
CDR3 DNA: TGTGCCAGCAGCAGCGGGACAGGGGGTAGTGAGCAGTTCTTC
CDR3 protein: CASSSGTGGSEQFF

V gene: TRBV28
clone size: few
J gene: TRBJ1-1
D gene: TRBD1
CDR3 DNA: TGTGCCAGCAGTAACCCGGGACAGCCATATACAAACACTGAAGCTTTCTTT
CDR3 protein: CASSNPGQPYTNTEAFF

V gene: TRBV19
clone size: NA
J gene: TRBJ1-2
D gene: TRBD1
CDR3 DNA: TGTGCCAGCCGGACAGGGGAACACTATGGCTACACCTTC
CDR3 protein: CASRTGEHYGYTF

V gene: TRBV2
clone size: NA
J gene: TRBJ2-7
D gene: TRBD1
CDR3 DNA: TGTGCCAGCAGTGTACAGACAGGGAGCTCCTACGAGCAGTACTTC
CDR3 protein: CASSVQTGSSYEQYF

V gene: TRBV29-1
clone size: NA
J gene: TRBJ2-5
D gene: TRBD2
CDR3 DNA: TGCAGCGTGTTGGGACTAGACCCGGCCGGGACCCAGTACTTC
CDR3 protein: CSVLGLDPAGTQYF

V gene: TRBV10-3
clone size: NA
J gene: TRBJ2-5
D gene: TRBD1
CDR3 DNA: TGTGCCATCAGAGGACAGGGGTACGAGACCCAGTACTTC
CDR3 protein: CAIRGQGYETQYF

V gene: TRBV11-2
clone size: NA
J gene: TRBJ1-2
D gene: NA
CDR3 DNA: TGTGCCAGCAGCGGATCTAGGGGCAGTCCCTATGGCTACACCTTC
CDR3 protein: CASSGSRGSPYGYTF

V gene: TRBV6-6
clone size: NA
J gene: TRBJ2-1
D gene: TRBD2
CDR3 DNA: TGTGCCACCCGGGAGGCAGCTCGCGGGGATGAGCAGTTCTTC
CDR3 protein: CATREAARGDEQFF

V gene: TRBV9
clone size: NA
J gene: TRBJ2-1
D gene: TRBD2
CDR3 DNA: TGTGCCAGCAAGCGGGAGGGCCCCAATGAGCAGTTCTTC
CDR3 protein: CASKREGPNEQFF

V gene: TRBV5-1
clone size: NA
J gene: TRBJ1-1
D gene: NA
CDR3 DNA: TGCGCCAGCAGCTGGCAGGGGAAGAACACTGAAGCTTTCTTT
CDR3 protein: CASSWQGKNTEAFF

V gene: TRBV18
clone size: NA
J gene: TRBJ2-3
D gene: TRBD2
CDR3 DNA: TGTGCCAGCTCACTCGGACTAGCCGCCACAGATACGCAGTATTTT
CDR3 protein: CASSLGLAATDTQYF

V gene: TRBV7-7
clone size: NA
J gene: TRBJ2-2
D gene: TRBD1
CDR3 DNA: TGTGCTAGCAGCCCGGACAGGGGGTGGACCGGGGAGCTGTTTTTT
CDR3 protein: CASSPDRGWTGELFF

V gene: TRBV7-8
clone size: NA
J gene: TRBJ2-6
D gene: NA
CDR3 DNA: TGTGCCAGCACAGGGTCTGGGGCCAACGTCCTGACTTTC
CDR3 protein: CASTGSGANVLTF

V gene: TRBV5-8
clone size: few
J gene: TRBJ1-2
D gene: NA
CDR3 DNA: TGTGCCAGCAGCTTGGAGGACAGTCTCTATGGCTACACCTTC
CDR3 protein: CASSLEDSLYGYTF

V gene: TRBV6-5
clone size: once
J gene: TRBJ2-6
D gene: NA
CDR3 DNA: TGTGCCAGCAGTTACTCCCGGGGAGCTGGGGCCAACGTCCTGACTTTC
CDR3 protein: CASSYSRGAGANVLTF

V gene: TRBV6-6
clone size: NA
J gene: TRBJ2-7
D gene: NA
CDR3 DNA: TGTGCCAGCAAACCGCAGACAGATACCTACGAGCAGTACTTC
CDR3 protein: CASKPQTDTYEQYF

V gene: TRBV7-9
clone size: NA
J gene: TRBJ2-2
D gene: TRBD1
CDR3 DNA: TGTGCCAGCAGCTCCGGGACAGGGGGTGTACGGGAGCTGTTTTTT
CDR3 protein: CASSSGTGGVRELFF

V gene: TRBV7-2
clone size: NA
J gene: TRBJ1-2
D gene: TRBD1
CDR3 DNA: TGTGCCAGCAGCTACGGACAGGGGGACTTCTATGGCTACACCTTC
CDR3 protein: CASSYGQGDFYGYTF

V gene: TRBV9
clone size: NA
J gene: TRBJ1-1
D gene: NA
CDR3 DNA: TGTGCCAGCAGCGTAGAGGCGGGCGGGACTGAAGCTTTCTTT
CDR3 protein: CASSVEAGGTEAFF

V gene: TRBV28
clone size: NA
J gene: TRBJ1-4
D gene: NA
CDR3 DNA: TGTGCCAGCAGCCCGACCCGTTTCACAGGGCTGGGTAATGAAAAACTGTTTTTT
CDR3 protein: CASSPTRFTGLGNEKLFF

V gene: TRBV10-3
clone size: NA
J gene: TRBJ2-1
D gene: TRBD2
CDR3 DNA: TGTGCCATCAGTGAGGGACTAGCGGGAACAAATGAGCAGTTCTTC
CDR3 protein: CAISEGLAGTNEQFF

V gene: TRBV19
clone size: NA
J gene: TRBJ2-2
D gene: TRBD2
CDR3 DNA: TGTGCCAGTACCAGGACTAGCGGGAGGGCCCTGCGCGGGTTCGGCGGGGAGCTGTTTTTT
CDR3 protein: CASTRTSGRALRGFGGELFF

V gene: TRBV5-1
clone size: NA
J gene: TRBJ2-1
D gene: TRBD2
CDR3 DNA: TGCGCCAGCCGTTTGGTAGCGGGAGCTGATGAGCAGTTCTTC
CDR3 protein: CASRLVAGADEQFF

V gene: TRBV18
clone size: NA
J gene: TRBJ2-1
D gene: TRBD1
CDR3 DNA: TGTGCCAGCTCACAAACTTTGGCCGGGACAGGGCAAAATGAGCAGTTCTTC
CDR3 protein: CASSQTLAGTGQNEQFF

V gene: TRBV7-3
clone size: NA
J gene: TRBJ2-2
D gene: TRBD1
CDR3 DNA: TGTGCCAGCAGCTTGCCACAGGGGTCGAACACCGGGGAGCTGTTTTTT
CDR3 protein: CASSLPQGSNTGELFF

V gene: TRBV10-3
clone size: NA
J gene: TRBJ2-1
D gene: NA
CDR3 DNA: TGTGCCATCAGTGAGTCCTCTAGCCTACACAATGAGCAGTTCTTC
CDR3 protein: CAISESSSLHNEQFF

V gene: TRBV19
clone size: NA
J gene: TRBJ1-2
D gene: TRBD1
CDR3 DNA: TGTGCCAGTAGAACGGGACAGGGGAACTATGGCTACACCTTC
CDR3 protein: CASRTGQGNYGYTF

V gene: TRBV7-3
clone size: NA
J gene: TRBJ1-1
D gene: NA
CDR3 DNA: TGTGCCAGCAGCTCTCTCCCGGGGGGGGCAGGGATGGACACTGAAGCTTTCTTT
CDR3 protein: CASSSLPGGAGMDTEAFF

V gene: TRBV5-1
clone size: NA
J gene: TRBJ2-5
D gene: NA
CDR3 DNA: TGCGCCAGCAGCTTCGGGTCGGGCAGGGTGTTGGAGACCCAGTACTTC
CDR3 protein: CASSFGSGRVLETQYF

V gene: TRBV9
clone size: few
J gene: TRBJ1-5
D gene: NA
CDR3 DNA: TGTGCCAGCAGCGTAGGAGGAAGTGGCAATCAGCCCCAGCATTTT
CDR3 protein: CASSVGGSGNQPQHF

V gene: TRBV7-7
clone size: few
J gene: TRBJ2-3
D gene: NA
CDR3 DNA: TGTGCTAGCAGCAAGAACTCCGCTAGCACAGATACGCAGTATTTT
CDR3 protein: CASSKNSASTDTQYF

V gene: TRBV18
clone size: NA
J gene: TRBJ1-5
D gene: TRBD1
CDR3 DNA: TGTGCCAGCTCACCGGCCCAGGGGGACAATCAGCCCCAGCATTTT
CDR3 protein: CASSPAQGDNQPQHF

V gene: TRBV18
clone size: NA
J gene: TRBJ1-3
D gene: TRBD1
CDR3 DNA: TGTGCCAGCTCACCCATGGCGGCGGACAGGTCTGGAAACACCATATATTTT
CDR3 protein: CASSPMAADRSGNTIYF

V gene: TRBV6-4
clone size: once
J gene: TRBJ2-2
D gene: TRBD1
CDR3 DNA: TGTGCCAGCAGTGACACCGACAGGGTCGGGGAGCTGTTTTTT
CDR3 protein: CASSDTDRVGELFF

V gene: TRBV2
clone size: NA
J gene: TRBJ2-7
D gene: TRBD2
CDR3 DNA: TGTGCCAGCACTGGACTAGCGGGAGCCTCCGAGCAGTACTTC
CDR3 protein: CASTGLAGASEQYF

V gene: TRBV29-1
clone size: once
J gene: TRBJ2-5
D gene: TRBD1
CDR3 DNA: TGCAGCGTAGTAATCGGGACAGGGTTAGAGACCCAGTACTTC
CDR3 protein: CSVVIGTGLETQYF